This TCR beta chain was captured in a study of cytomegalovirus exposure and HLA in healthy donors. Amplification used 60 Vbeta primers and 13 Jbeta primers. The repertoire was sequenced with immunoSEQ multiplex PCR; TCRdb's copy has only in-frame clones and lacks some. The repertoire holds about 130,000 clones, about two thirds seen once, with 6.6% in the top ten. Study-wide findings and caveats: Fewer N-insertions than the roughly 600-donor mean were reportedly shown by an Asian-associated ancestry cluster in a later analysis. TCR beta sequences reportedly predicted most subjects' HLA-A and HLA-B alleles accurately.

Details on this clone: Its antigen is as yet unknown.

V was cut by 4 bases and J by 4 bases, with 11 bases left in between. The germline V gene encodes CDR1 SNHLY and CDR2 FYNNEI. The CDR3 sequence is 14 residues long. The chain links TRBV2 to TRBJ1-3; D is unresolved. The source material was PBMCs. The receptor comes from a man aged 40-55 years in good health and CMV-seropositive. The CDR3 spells CASSGATSGNTIYF. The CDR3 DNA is TGTGCCAGCAGTGGGGCCACGTCGGGAAACACCATATATTTT.